This T cell receptor beta chain derives from a study of Ad26.COV2.S vaccination and SARS-CoV-2 variants. Findings and limits, study-wide: In TCR breadth and depth analyses, total T cell responses may have been underestimated.

The table came from immunoSEQ multiplex PCR; TCRdb's copy has only in-frame clones and leaves some out. The table records 250,000 or so clones, around nine tenths of them present only once. Germline V gene data show CDR1 as SGHNT and CDR2 as YYREEE (reference sequence). The V and J ends lost 0 bases and 0 bases respectively, with 13 bases between them. This CDR3 is built from 17 residues. Treatment given: roughly 19 received Ad26.COV2.S at low or high dose, single or two shots; about 5 received placebo; per-sample allocation not given. Sampling took place 63 days after the first vaccine or placebo injection. Boston hosted the donor, who was an adult aged 18-55 years. It was Wuhan-strain SARS-CoV-2 spike that the Ad26 vaccine vector expressed. Points on this clone: Its specificity is unknown.

This receptor was taken from a person between 18 and 59 years old who received the Ad26.COV2.S COVID-19 vaccine or a placebo. The sample was peripheral blood, taken in a trial of Ad26.COV2.S vaccine versus placebo. The chain employs TRBV5-4 and TRBJ1-3; no clear D. The CDR3 DNA sequence: TGTGCCAGCAGCTTGGATCCAGGAATTTACTCTGGAAACACCATATATTTT. It yields the protein CASSLDPGIYSGNTIYF.